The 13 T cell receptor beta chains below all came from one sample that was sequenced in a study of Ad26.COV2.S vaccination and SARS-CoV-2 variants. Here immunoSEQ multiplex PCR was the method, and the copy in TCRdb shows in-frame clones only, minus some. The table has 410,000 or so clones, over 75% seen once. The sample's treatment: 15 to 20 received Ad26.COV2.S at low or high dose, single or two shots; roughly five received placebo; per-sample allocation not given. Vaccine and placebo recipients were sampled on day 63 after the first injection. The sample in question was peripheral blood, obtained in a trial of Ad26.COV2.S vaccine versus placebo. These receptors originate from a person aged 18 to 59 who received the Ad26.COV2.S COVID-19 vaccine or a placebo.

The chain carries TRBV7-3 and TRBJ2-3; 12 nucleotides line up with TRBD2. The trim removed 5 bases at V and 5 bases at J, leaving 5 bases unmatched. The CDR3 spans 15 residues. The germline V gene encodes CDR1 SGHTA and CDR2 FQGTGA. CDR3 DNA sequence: TGTGCCAGCAGCCCTAGCGGGAGGGCCGAAGATACGCAGTATTTT. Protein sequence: CASSPSGRAEDTQYF.

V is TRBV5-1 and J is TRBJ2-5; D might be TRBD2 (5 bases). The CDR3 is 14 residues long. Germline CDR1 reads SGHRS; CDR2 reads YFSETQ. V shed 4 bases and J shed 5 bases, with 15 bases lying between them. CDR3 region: CASSGDSSGETQYF. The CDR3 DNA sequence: TGCGCCAGCAGCGGTGACTCTTCGGGGGAGACCCAGTACTTC.

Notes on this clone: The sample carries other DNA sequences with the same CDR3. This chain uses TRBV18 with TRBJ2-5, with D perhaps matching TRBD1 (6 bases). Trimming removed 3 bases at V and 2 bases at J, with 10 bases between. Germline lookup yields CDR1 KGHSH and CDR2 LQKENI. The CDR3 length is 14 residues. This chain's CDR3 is CASSPPGQQETQYF. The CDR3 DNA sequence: TGTGCCAGCTCACCGCCGGGACAACAAGAGACCCAGTACTTC.

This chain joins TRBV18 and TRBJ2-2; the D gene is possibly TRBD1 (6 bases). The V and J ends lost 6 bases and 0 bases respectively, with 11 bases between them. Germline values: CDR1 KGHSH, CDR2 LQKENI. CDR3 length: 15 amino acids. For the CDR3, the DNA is TGTGCCAGCTCGGACAGATTCGCGAACACCGGGGAGCTGTTTTTT. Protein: CASSDRFANTGELFF.

CDR3 loop: CASSPGQEFGNTIYF. In nucleotides, the CDR3 is TGTGCCAGCAGCCCTGGACAGGAATTTGGAAACACCATATATTTT. The genes are TRBV7-6 and TRBJ1-3; 7 bases are shared with TRBD1. Germline V gene lookup returns CDR1 SGHVS and CDR2 FNYEAQ. CDR3 length: 15 residues. The trim removed 5 bases at V and 3 bases at J, leaving 7 bases unmatched.

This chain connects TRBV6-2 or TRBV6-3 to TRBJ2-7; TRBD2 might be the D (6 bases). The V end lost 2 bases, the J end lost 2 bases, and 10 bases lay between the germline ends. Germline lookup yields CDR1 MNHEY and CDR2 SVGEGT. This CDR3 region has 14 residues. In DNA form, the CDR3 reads TGTGCCAGCAGTTACCGGGACTTAGCCTACGAGCAGTACTTC. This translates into CASSYRDLAYEQYF.

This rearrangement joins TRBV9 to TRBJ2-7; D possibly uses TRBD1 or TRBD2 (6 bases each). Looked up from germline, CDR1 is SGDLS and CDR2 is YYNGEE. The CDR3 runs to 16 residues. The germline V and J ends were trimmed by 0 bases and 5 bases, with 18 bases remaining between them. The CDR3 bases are TGTGCCAGCAGCGTAGTAGGAAGGCGGGACACGGACGAGCAGTACTTC. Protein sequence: CASSVVGRRDTDEQYF.

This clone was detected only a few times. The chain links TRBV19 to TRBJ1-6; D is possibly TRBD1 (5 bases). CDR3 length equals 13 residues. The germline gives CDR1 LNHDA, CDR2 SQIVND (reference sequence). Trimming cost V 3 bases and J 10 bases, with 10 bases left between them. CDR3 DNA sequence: TGTGCCAGTAGTATCAGGGAGAGGTCACCCCTCCACTTT. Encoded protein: CASSIRERSPLHF.

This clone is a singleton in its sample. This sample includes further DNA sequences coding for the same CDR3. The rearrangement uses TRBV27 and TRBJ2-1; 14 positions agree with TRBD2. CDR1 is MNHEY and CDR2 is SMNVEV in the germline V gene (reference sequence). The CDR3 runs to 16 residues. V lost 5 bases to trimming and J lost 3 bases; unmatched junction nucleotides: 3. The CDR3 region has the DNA TGTGCCAGCAGTCCGGGGACTAGCGGGAGCTACAATGAGCAGTTCTTC. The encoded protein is CASSPGTSGSYNEQFF.

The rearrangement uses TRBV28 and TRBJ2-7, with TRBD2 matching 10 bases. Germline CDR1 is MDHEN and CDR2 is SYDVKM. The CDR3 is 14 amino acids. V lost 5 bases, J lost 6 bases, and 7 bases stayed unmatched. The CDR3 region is CASSLPSGSGEQYF. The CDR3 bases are TGTGCCAGCAGTCTCCCTAGCGGGAGTGGCGAGCAGTACTTC.

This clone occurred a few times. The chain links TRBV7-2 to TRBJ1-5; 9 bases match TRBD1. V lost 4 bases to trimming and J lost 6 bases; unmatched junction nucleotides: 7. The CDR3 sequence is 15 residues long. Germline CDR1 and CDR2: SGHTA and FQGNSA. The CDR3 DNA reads TGTGCCAGCAGCTCGGGACAGGGTATGTTTCAGCCCCAGCATTTT. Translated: CASSSGQGMFQPQHF.

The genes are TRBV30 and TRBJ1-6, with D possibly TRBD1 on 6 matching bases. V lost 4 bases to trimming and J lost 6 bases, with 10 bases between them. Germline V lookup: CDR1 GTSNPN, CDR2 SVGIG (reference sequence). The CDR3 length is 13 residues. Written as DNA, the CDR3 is TGTGCCTGGAAGGGGGGAGGTAATTCACCCCTCCACTTT. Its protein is CAWKGGGNSPLHF.

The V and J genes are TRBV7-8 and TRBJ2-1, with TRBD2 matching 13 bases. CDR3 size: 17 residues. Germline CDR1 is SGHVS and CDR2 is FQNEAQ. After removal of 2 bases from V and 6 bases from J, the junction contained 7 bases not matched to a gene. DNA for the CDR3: TGTGCCAGCAGCTTACGACTAGCGGGAGGCCTACCCAATGAGCAGTTCTTC. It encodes CASSLRLAGGLPNEQFF.